The rows below give T cell receptor beta chains drawn from one sample of a study of cytomegalovirus exposure and HLA in healthy donors. Clones were read by immunoSEQ multiplex PCR, and TCRdb kept only the in-frame ones, dropping some. In all, the sample yields roughly 57,000 clones. The sample comprised PBMCs. The source is a man between 18 and 29 years old in good health and CMV-seropositive. Each CDR3 is given with its conserved first and last residue.

TRBV7-3 15 CASSTTGGANQPQHF
TRBV30 13 CAWMGTGEGELFF
TRBV18 18 CASSPRTGGLSETYEQYF
TRBV7-9 15 CASRKREGAPGELFF
TRBV4-1 13 CASSPLLYEKLFF
TRBV10-2 14 CASSGTGYTGELFF
TRBV18 13 CASSLDRNTEAFF
TRBV19 15 CASSRDRGSSYEQYF
TRBV2 15 CASSDLTSGMYEQYF
TRBV29-1 12 CSVGAEIDEQFF
TRBV9 19 CASSVASGGTSGTYNEQFF
TRBV15 13 CATSKIASYEQYF
TRBV2 15 CASSQIAGSTDTQYF
TRBV6-4 13 CAWLQGTTGELFF